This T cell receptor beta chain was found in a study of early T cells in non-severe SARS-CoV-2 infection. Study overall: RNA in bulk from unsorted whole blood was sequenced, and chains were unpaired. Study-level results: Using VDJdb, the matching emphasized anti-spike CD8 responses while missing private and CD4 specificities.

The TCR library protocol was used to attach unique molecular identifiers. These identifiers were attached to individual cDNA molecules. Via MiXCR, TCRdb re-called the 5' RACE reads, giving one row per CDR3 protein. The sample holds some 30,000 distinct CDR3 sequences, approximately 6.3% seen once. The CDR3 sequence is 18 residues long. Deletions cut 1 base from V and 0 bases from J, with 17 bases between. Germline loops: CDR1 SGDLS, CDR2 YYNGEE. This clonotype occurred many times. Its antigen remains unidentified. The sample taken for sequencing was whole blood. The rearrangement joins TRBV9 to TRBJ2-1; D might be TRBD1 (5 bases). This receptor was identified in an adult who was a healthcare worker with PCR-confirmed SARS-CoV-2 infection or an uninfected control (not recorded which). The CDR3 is CASSVTVGRHTSYNEQFF. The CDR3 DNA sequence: TGTGCCAGCAGCGTAACGGTGGGGCGTCACACCTCCTACAATGAGCAGTTCTTC.